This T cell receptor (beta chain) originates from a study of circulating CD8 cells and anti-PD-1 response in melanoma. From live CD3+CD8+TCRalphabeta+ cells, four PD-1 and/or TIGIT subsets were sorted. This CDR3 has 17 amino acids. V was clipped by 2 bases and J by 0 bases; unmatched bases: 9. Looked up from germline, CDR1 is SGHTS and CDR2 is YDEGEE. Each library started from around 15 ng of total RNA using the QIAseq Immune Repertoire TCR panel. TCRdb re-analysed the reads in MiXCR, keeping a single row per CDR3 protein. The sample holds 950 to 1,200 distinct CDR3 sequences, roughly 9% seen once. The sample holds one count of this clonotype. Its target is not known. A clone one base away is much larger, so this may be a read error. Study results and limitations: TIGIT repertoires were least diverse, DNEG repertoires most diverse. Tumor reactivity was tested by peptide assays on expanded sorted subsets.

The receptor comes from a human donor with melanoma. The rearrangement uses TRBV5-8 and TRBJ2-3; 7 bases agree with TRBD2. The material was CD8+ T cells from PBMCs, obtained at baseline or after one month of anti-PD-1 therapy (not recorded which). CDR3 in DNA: TGTGCCAGCAGCTTTGGACTAGTGGGGGGGAGCACAGATACGCAGTATTTT. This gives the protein CASSFGLVGGSTDTQYF.